This TCR beta chain comes out of a study of PD-1 blockade in classical Hodgkin lymphoma. Study summary: Nivolumab was given intravenously to patients at 3 mg/kg every 2 weeks.

The repertoire was sequenced with immunoSEQ multiplex PCR; TCRdb's copy has only in-frame clones and lacks some. The sample has some 26,000 clones, roughly 80% seen once. This CDR3 spans 18 amino acids. In germline, CDR1 is SGHDT, CDR2 YYEEEE. Trimming took off 1 base at V and 0 bases at J, with 18 bases between the two ends. Findings and caveats of the study: Still unresolved is the cause of the repertoire differences, which may be disease activity or prior therapy. Patients newly diagnosed and complete responders had comparable baseline diversity. Reported baseline diversity: healthy donors highest, relapsed/refractory patients lowest.

The time point here: cycle 4 day 1 (C4D1), after less than seven weeks of nivolumab. No patient escaped relapse after autologous stem cell transplantation, and brentuximab vedotin exposure varied. The study purified CD4+ T cells from thawed PBMCs using magnetic negative selection. On this clone: Its antigen is unidentified.

The receptor was derived from a human donor with classical Hodgkin lymphoma. The V and J genes are TRBV5-6 and TRBJ2-3; no definite D call. The sequences come from CD4+ T cells from blood, collected before the fourth cycle of nivolumab. The chain's CDR3 is CASSLIIDEPSSTDTQYF. For the CDR3, the DNA is TGTGCCAGCAGCTTGATTATTGACGAACCTTCTAGCACAGATACGCAGTATTTT.